These 21 T cell receptor beta chains came from one sample sequenced in a study of blood T cell repertoires in COVID-19. The protocol was immunoSEQ multiplex PCR, while the TCRdb copy is restricted to in-frame clones and leaves out a portion. The data show 55,000 to 80,000 clones, less than 85% seen once. The sample taken for sequencing was peripheral blood. The receptor source for this set is a man aged 60 to 69 with acute or convalescent COVID-19.

This sequence joins TRBV6-5 and TRBJ2-3, with 10 bases that match TRBD2. Germline values: CDR1 MNHEY, CDR2 SVGAGI. Trimming removed 6 bases from V and 1 base from J; junction bases left unmatched: 4. This CDR3 region has 15 residues. The CDR3: CASSRGTSGTDTQYF. The CDR3 DNA sequence: TGTGCCAGCAGCAGAGGGACTAGCGGCACAGATACGCAGTATTTT.

This clone was detected only a few times. The genes are TRBV12-5 and TRBJ2-1, with 12 bases fitting TRBD2. Germline CDR1 and CDR2: LGHNT and FRNRAP. Trimming took 1 base from V and 9 from J; bases not matched to a gene: 4. The CDR3 totals 15 residues. The chain's CDR3 is CASGLEASGRAEQFF. CDR3 nucleotide sequence: TGTGCTAGTGGTTTGGAGGCTAGCGGGAGGGCTGAGCAGTTCTTC.

The gene calls are TRBV15 and TRBJ1-3; D ambiguous. The V and J ends lost 0 bases and 2 bases respectively, with 8 bases between them. CDR3 length: 15 residues. Germline loops: CDR1 LNHNV, CDR2 YYDKDF (reference sequence). The CDR3 nucleotides read TGTGCCACCAGCAGAGAAAGAGGCCCTGGAAACACCATATATTTT. Encoded protein: CATSRERGPGNTIYF. Complete variable domain (other parts from reference TRBV15 and TRBJ1-3): DAMVIQNPRYQVTQFGKPVTLSCSQTLNHNVMYWYQQKSSQAPKLLFHYYDKDFNNEADTPDNFQSRRPNTSFCFLDIRSPGLGDTAMYLCATSRERGPGNTIYFGEGSWLTVV.

V usage is TRBV18 and J usage is TRBJ1-3, with TRBD1 identical over 8 bases. J lost 0 bases, V lost 4 bases, and 5 bases had no gene match. Germline V lookup: CDR1 KGHSH, CDR2 LQKENI. CDR3 length: 16 residues. Here the CDR3 reads CASSQDRGYSGNTIYF. The CDR3 nucleotides are TGTGCCAGCTCACAAGACAGGGGATACTCTGGAAACACCATATATTTT.

The V gene is TRBV19, the J gene TRBJ1-5; D uncertain. Germline V gene sequence: CDR1 LNHDA, CDR2 SQIVND (reference sequence). The CDR3 is 14 residues long. The V end lost 5 bases, the J end lost 0 bases, and 8 bases lay between the germline ends. The CDR3 DNA reads as TGTGCCAGTAGTGAGCCTTATAGCAATCAGCCCCAGCATTTT. Its protein is CASSEPYSNQPQHF.

The rearrangement links TRBV7-2 to TRBJ2-1, with 7 positions matching TRBD1. This CDR3 contains 15 residues. Germline V gene sequence: CDR1 SGHTA, CDR2 FQGNSA. Trimming removed 3 bases from V and 0 bases from J; junction bases left unmatched: 2. The CDR3, as DNA: TGTGCCAGCAGCTTGACAGGGCTCTCCTACAATGAGCAGTTCTTC. Protein: CASSLTGLSYNEQFF.

The genes are TRBV7-9 and TRBJ1-2; D unclear. Germline lookup yields CDR1 SEHNR and CDR2 FQNEAQ (reference sequence). The CDR3 is 16 residues long. Trimming removed 11 bases at V and 6 bases at J, with 28 bases between. In nucleotides, the CDR3 is TGTGCCGTCGCCGCCCTGGGCGCAGACATAAAGAATGGCTACACCTTC. This sequence encodes CAVAALGADIKNGYTF. The whole variable domain, remainder taken from reference TRBV7-9 and TRBJ1-2, is DTGVSQNPRHKITKRGQNVTFRCDPISEHNRLYWYRQTLGQGPEFLTYFQNEAQLEKSRLLSDRFSAERPKGSFSTLEIQRTEQGDSAMYLCAVAALGADIKNGYTFGSGTRLTVV.

The rearrangement uses TRBV27 and TRBJ2-7, with 11 positions matching TRBD2. Germline V gives CDR1 MNHEY, CDR2 SMNVEV (reference sequence). This CDR3 is built from 14 residues. V trimming: 4 bases; J trimming: 6 bases; junction bases outside the gene matches: 5. CDR3 in amino acids: CASSSVAGGVEQYF. The CDR3 DNA reads as TGTGCCAGCAGTTCAGTAGCGGGGGGGGTCGAGCAGTACTTC.

By frequency in the sample, this clone is medium-sized. The chain employs TRBV12-3 or TRBV12-4 and TRBJ1-1; no firm D call. The V gene lost 6 bases and the J gene lost 12 bases, with 14 bases spanning the gap. This CDR3 has 11 residues. The CDR3 protein is CASSVTGSSFF. DNA for the CDR3: TGTGCCAGCAGCGTGACTGGGTCGTCTTTCTTT.

This chain links TRBV27 with TRBJ2-6; no clear D gene. The germline V gene has CDR1 MNHEY and CDR2 SMNVEV (reference sequence). This CDR3 has 15 amino acids. V lost 7 bases, J lost 0 bases, and 10 bases lay in between. The CDR3: CASTVSPSGANVLTF. The CDR3 bases are TGTGCCAGCACAGTTTCGCCCTCTGGGGCCAACGTCCTGACTTTC.

The V gene is TRBV21-1, the J gene TRBJ2-1; no check of the table's D call, TRBD2, against the DNA was made. TRBV21-1 is deemed a pseudogene. This CDR3 spans 18 amino acids. Written as DNA, the CDR3 is TGTGCCAGCAGCAAAGCGCTCAGCGGGGCCAGCTCCTACAATGAGCAGTTCTTC. Translated: CASSKALSGASSYNEQFF.

The V and J genes are TRBV6-2 or TRBV6-3 and TRBJ2-2, with D maybe TRBD1 (5 bases). The CDR3 has 14 residues. With 5 bases removed from V and 3 bases from J, the gap between germline ends came to 10 bases. The V gene's germline CDR1 is MNHEY and CDR2 SVGEGT. CDR3: CASSLQGYTGELFF. CDR3 bases: TGTGCCAGCAGTCTCCAGGGTTACACCGGGGAGCTGTTTTTT.

This sequence joins TRBV2 and TRBJ2-1, with D tentatively TRBD2 (5 bases). Per the germline V gene, CDR1 is SNHLY and CDR2 is FYNNEI. This CDR3 is built from 16 residues. Trimming removed 5 bases from V and 8 bases from J, with 22 bases in between. The DNA for the CDR3 is TGTGCCAGCAGTCCAAAAGGAGGACTCGGGTCCGATGAGCAGTTCTTC. It specifies CASSPKGGLGSDEQFF.

V gene TRBV27 combines with J gene TRBJ2-7, with 10 bases that match TRBD2. The V and J ends lost 2 bases and 7 bases, in that order; junction bases with no gene match: 8. CDR3 size: 15 residues. The V gene's germline CDR1 is MNHEY and CDR2 SMNVEV (reference sequence). Here the CDR3 DNA reads TGTGCCAGCAGTTTAACGGCTAGCGGGAGAGTGGAGCAGTACTTC. Amino acids: CASSLTASGRVEQYF.

This clone occurred a few times. J is TRBJ2-1 and V is TRBV19; 12 bases fit TRBD2. Germline V CDR1 and CDR2: LNHDA, SQIVND (reference sequence). The junction had 8 bases not matched to a gene; V was cut back by 7 bases and J by 1 base. CDR3 size: 17 residues. As DNA, the CDR3 is TGTGCCAGTACCGGGACTAGCGGGCTAGGGTCCTACAATGAGCAGTTCTTC. This codes for CASTGTSGLGSYNEQFF. Using reference TRBV19 and TRBJ2-1 for the parts outside the CDR3, the full variable domain is DGGITQSPKYLFRKEGQNVTLSCEQNLNHDAMYWYRQDPGQGLRLIYYSQIVNDFQKGDIAEGYSVSREKKESFPLTVTSAQKNPTAFYLCASTGTSGLGSYNEQFFGPGTRLTVL.

This clone was detected only a few times. The V call is TRBV18, the J call TRBJ2-2; 14 nucleotides line up with TRBD2. The V segment lost 2 bases and the J segment 2 bases; nucleotides outside the gene matches: 4. In germline, CDR1 is KGHSH, CDR2 LQKENI. This CDR3 has 18 amino acids. The CDR3 protein is CASSPRLAGGINTGELFF. Here the CDR3 DNA reads TGTGCCAGCTCACCAAGACTAGCGGGAGGGATTAACACCGGGGAGCTGTTTTTT.

The chain uses TRBV18 and TRBJ1-1; D gene unclear. The length of the CDR3 is 12 residues. CDR1 and CDR2 from the germline V gene are KGHSH and LQKENI. V lost 5 bases to trimming and J lost 5 bases, with 9 bases between them. CDR3 sequence (DNA): TGTGCCAGCTCAGAACAGAGAACTGAAGCTTTCTTT. This sequence encodes CASSEQRTEAFF.

The rearrangement uses TRBV14 and TRBJ2-7; D gene unclear. The CDR3 consists of 14 residues. V shed 0 bases and J shed 7 bases, with 13 bases lying between them. CDR1 and CDR2 from the germline V gene are SGHDN and FVKESK. The CDR3 region is CASSQDSVMLEQYF. The CDR3 coding sequence is TGTGCCAGCAGCCAAGACTCAGTAATGTTGGAGCAGTACTTC.

This clone was recorded a few times. The gene calls are TRBV5-4 and TRBJ1-2; D is perhaps TRBD1 (5 bases). This CDR3 contains 14 residues. CDR1 SGHNT and CDR2 YYREEE come from the germline V gene (reference sequence). The V end lost 4 bases, the J end lost 4 bases, and 14 bases lay between the germline ends. The CDR3 DNA reads as TGTGCCAGCAGCAGGACGGGACTTCTCTATGGCTACACCTTC. It codes for CASSRTGLLYGYTF. Full variable domain (missing parts from reference TRBV5-4 and TRBJ1-2): ETGVTQSPTHLIKTRGQQVTLRCSSQSGHNTVSWYQQALGQGPQFIFQYYREEENGRGNFPPRFSGLQFPNYSSELNVNALELDDSALYLCASSRTGLLYGYTFGSGTRLTVV.

The chain couples TRBV5-1 to TRBJ2-7, with 9 bases identical to TRBD1. Germline V lookup: CDR1 SGHRS, CDR2 YFSETQ. CDR3 length: 16 amino acids. Losses at the gene ends were 4 bases for V and 1 base for J; bases not matched to a gene: 9. CDR3 amino acids: CASSRGQGGFSYEQYF. CDR3 bases: TGCGCCAGCAGCCGGGGACAGGGAGGTTTTTCCTACGAGCAGTACTTC.

V gene TRBV6-5 combines with J gene TRBJ2-6; D not resolved. The germline V gene has CDR1 MNHEY and CDR2 SVGAGI. V gave up 7 bases and J gave up 3 bases, with 4 bases separating them. The CDR3 extends over 12 amino acids. CDR3: CASTYGANVLTF. The CDR3 bases are TGTGCCAGCACGTATGGGGCCAACGTCCTGACTTTC.